The source of this T cell receptor beta chain is a study of radiation and T cells in renal cell carcinoma. V was trimmed by 5 bases and J by 8 bases, leaving 6 bases between them. CDR1 is SGHNT and CDR2 is YENEEA in the germline V gene. The CDR3 length is 10 residues. Documented time point: baseline pretreatment blood. Treatment indicated: 15 Gy SBRT to primary tumor, nephrectomy 4 weeks later. After SBRT, blood was collected at 2 and 4 weeks, plus baseline. Here immunoSEQ multiplex PCR was the method, and the copy in TCRdb shows in-frame clones only, minus some. The table records around 160,000 clones, about 88% of them present only once.

V gene TRBV11-3 combines with J gene TRBJ2-5, with D perhaps matching TRBD1 (6 bases). The source material was blood, sampled from a patient whose treatment included radiotherapy and nephrectomy. The sequence was obtained from a woman between 65 and 79 years old with renal cell carcinoma. The CDR3 coding sequence is TGTGCCAGCAGCGGGACAACCCAGTACTTC. Translating gives CASSGTTQYF.